This T cell receptor (beta chain) is drawn from a study of T-cell reconstitution after alpha-beta-depleted transplantation in children (dated by TCRdb to about 2016). For the wider study: The study quantitatively tracked T-cell immune reconstitution after TCRalphabeta/CD19-depleted allogeneic hematopoietic cell transplantation in children using TCR repertoire profiling. The full study reports these points: Hyperexpanded clone frequencies declined over subsequent months; after one year, T-cell counts and TCRbeta diversity were mostly attributed to newly produced T cells. The apparently early alphabetaT-cell count recovery about two months after transplant was reportedly dependent on only several hundred rapidly expanded clones derived from non-depleted graft cells. In some patients, the high TCRbeta diversity seen at day 60 was put down to recipient T cells and intrathymic progenitors that had survived conditioning.

The treatment or condition label, read with the paper, signifies: allogeneic hematopoietic cell transplantation with graft depleted of TCRalphabeta T cells and CD19 B cells. TCRalphabeta/CD19-depleted allogeneic hematopoietic cell grafts were given to the transplant recipients, all of whom were children. The receptor library was made with PCR. For sequencing, an Illumina HiSeq 2500 was employed. Molecular barcoding was employed in the preparation of TCR libraries, with unique molecular identifiers being used to normalize TCRbeta repertoire quantification. TCRdb reprocessing: public reads trimmed at Q25 with fastp, clones called with MiXCR, in-frame beta chains kept. CDR3 protein sequences are deduplicated, and each keeps its most common genes and DNA. Present in this sample are roughly 120,000 distinct CDR3 sequences, 23% of which were seen just once. Roughly a tenth of the sample is taken by the ten largest.

In regard to this clonotype: What this receptor recognizes is not known. No much larger clone exists at a distance of one base, and base qualities are not known.

For CDR1 and CDR2, the germline V gene lists SGHRS and YFSETQ. From cysteine to phenylalanine, the CDR3 is 16 amino acids long. Of the read, only the CDR3 DNA is kept; its 48 bases are in frame from base 1. V sheds 4 bases and J sheds 4 bases, leaving 20 bases between their ends. The receptor comes from a male patient aged 2-10 years who had a stem cell transplant for chronic granulomatous disease, so the T cells may come from the graft donor. The sequencing used PBMCs, mostly from graft donor cells, collected 180 days after TCRalphabeta/CD19-depleted stem cell transplant. In this chain, TRBV5-1 is recombined with TRBJ1-2; the D gene assignment is ambiguous. The CDR3 protein sequence reads: CASSTPGDQSTYGYTF. The bases read TGCGCCAGCAGCACACCTGGGGATCAGTCAACCTATGGCTACACCTTC.